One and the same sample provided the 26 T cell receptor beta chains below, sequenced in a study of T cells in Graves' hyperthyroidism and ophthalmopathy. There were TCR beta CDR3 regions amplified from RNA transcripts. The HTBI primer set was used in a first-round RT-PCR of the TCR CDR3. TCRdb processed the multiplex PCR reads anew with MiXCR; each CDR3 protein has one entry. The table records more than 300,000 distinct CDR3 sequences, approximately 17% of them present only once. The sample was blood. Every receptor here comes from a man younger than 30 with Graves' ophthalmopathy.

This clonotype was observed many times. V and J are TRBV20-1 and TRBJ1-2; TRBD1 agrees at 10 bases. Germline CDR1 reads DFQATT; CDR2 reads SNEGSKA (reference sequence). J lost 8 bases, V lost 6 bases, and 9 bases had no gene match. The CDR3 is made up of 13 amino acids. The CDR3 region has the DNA TGCAGTGCCCTAAGACAGGGGGCATTAGGCTACACCTTC. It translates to CSALRQGALGYTF.

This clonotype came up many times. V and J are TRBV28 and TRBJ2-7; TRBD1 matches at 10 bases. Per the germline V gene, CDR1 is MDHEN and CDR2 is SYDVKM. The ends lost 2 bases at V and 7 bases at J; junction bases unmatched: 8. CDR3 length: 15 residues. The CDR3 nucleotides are TGTGCCAGCAGTTTACCGGGACAGGGGCTGGGTGAGCAGTACTTC. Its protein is CASSLPGQGLGEQYF.

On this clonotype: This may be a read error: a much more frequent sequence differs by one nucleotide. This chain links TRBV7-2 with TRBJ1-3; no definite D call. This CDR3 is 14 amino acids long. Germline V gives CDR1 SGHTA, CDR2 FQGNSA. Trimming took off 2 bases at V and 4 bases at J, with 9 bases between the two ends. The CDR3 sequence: CASSLQSIGNTIYF. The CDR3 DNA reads TGTGCCAGCAGCTTACAGTCTATCGGAAACACCATATATTTT.

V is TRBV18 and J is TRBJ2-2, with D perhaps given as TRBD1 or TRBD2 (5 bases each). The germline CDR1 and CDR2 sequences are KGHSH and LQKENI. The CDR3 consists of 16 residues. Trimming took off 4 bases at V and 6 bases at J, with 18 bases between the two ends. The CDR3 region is CASSHPGTAGAGELFF. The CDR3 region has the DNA TGTGCCAGCTCACACCCCGGGACGGCAGGCGCCGGGGAGCTGTTTTTT.

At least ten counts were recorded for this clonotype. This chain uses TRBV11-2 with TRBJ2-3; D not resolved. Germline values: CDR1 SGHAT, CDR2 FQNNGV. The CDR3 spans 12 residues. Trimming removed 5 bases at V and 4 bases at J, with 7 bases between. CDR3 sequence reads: CASSAVADTQYF. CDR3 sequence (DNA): TGTGCCAGCAGCGCCGTTGCAGATACGCAGTATTTT.

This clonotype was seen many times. This CDR3 is CASSQTGTANTEAFF. The CDR3 DNA follows: TGTGCCAGCAGCCAGACCGGGACGGCGAACACTGAAGCTTTCTTT. The rearrangement links TRBV11-2 to TRBJ1-1; D may be TRBD1 (5 bases). V shed 5 bases and J shed 1 base, with 14 bases lying between them. In germline, CDR1 is SGHAT, CDR2 FQNNGV. This CDR3 is 15 amino acids long.

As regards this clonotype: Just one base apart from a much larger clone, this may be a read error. The chain's CDR3 is CASSVRDGLYSYTF. CDR3 DNA sequence: TGTGCCAGCAGCGTCCGGGACGGACTCTATAGCTACACCTTC. The chain employs TRBV11-2 and TRBJ1-2; D may be TRBD1 (5 bases). This CDR3 region has 14 residues. The germline V gene encodes CDR1 SGHAT and CDR2 FQNNGV.

The CDR3 DNA is TGTGCCATCAGTCAGCCGACAGGGTTCTCCTACGAGCAGTACTTC. This sequence encodes CAISQPTGFSYEQYF. V is TRBV10-3 and J is TRBJ2-7; 7 bases line up with TRBD1. The V segment lost 5 bases and the J segment 0 bases; nucleotides outside the gene matches: 7. The germline V gene encodes CDR1 ENHRY and CDR2 SYGVKD. This CDR3 is built from 15 residues.

CDR3 DNA sequence: TGCAGTGCTAGAAGGGGGGGGTTAAACACTGAAGCTTTCTTT. Amino acids: CSARRGGLNTEAFF. The chain recombines TRBV20-1 with TRBJ1-1; a weak D match, TRBD1 (6 bases). V was trimmed by 2 bases and J by 2 bases, leaving 12 bases between them. This CDR3 contains 14 residues. CDR1 is DFQATT and CDR2 is SNEGSKA in the germline V gene (reference sequence).

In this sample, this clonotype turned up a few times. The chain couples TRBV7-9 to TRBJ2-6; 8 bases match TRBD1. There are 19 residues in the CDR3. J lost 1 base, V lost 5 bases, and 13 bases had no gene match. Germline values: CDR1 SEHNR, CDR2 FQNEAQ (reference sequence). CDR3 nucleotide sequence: TGTGCCAGCAGCCCGACAGGGGCCCGTCAGCGGTCTGGGGCCAACGTCCTGACTTTC. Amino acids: CASSPTGARQRSGANVLTF.

DNA for the CDR3: TGTGCCAGCAGCCGGGGGTCTGGACTCAGGCCCTACGAGCAGTACTTC. Protein: CASSRGSGLRPYEQYF. The chain combines TRBV11-3 with TRBJ2-7; D possibly corresponds to TRBD2 (6 bases). The V end was cut by 5 bases, the J end by 2 bases, with 19 bases between. This CDR3 has 16 residues. Per germline, CDR1 SGHNT and CDR2 YENEEA.

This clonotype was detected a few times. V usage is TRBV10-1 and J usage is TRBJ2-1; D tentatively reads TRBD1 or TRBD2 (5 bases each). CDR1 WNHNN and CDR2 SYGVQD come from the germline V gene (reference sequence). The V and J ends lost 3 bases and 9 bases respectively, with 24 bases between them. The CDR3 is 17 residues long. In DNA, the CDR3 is TGCGCCAGCAGTGATTCCGCAGGCTTTCCCCTTGGGGGTGAGCAGTTCTTC. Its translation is CASSDSAGFPLGGEQFF.

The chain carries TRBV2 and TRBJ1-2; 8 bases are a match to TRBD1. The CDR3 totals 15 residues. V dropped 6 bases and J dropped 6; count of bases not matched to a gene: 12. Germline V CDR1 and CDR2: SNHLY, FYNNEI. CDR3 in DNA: TGTGCCAGCAGGGTTAGGACAGGGACTAGGGATGGCTACACCTTC. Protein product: CASRVRTGTRDGYTF.

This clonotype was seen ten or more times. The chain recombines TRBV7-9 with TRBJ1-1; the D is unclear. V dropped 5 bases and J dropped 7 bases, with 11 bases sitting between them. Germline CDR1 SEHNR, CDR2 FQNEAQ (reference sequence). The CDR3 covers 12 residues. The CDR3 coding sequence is TGTGCCAGCAGCCCCTCCCCGGGTGAAGCTTTCTTT. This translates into CASSPSPGEAFF.

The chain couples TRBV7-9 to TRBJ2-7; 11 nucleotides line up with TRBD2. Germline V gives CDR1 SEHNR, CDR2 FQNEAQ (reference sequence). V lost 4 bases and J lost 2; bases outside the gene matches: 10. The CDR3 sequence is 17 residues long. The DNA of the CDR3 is TGTGCCAGCAGCTCTACCGTGGGACTAGCGGAGACCTACGAGCAGTACTTC. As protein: CASSSTVGLAETYEQYF.

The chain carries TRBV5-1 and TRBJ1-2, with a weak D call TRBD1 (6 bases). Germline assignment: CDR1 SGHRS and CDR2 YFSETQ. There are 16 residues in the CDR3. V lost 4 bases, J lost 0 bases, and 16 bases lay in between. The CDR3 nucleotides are TGCGCCAGCAGCGCGGTCCGGGACATAACTAACTATGGCTACACCTTC. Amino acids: CASSAVRDITNYGYTF.

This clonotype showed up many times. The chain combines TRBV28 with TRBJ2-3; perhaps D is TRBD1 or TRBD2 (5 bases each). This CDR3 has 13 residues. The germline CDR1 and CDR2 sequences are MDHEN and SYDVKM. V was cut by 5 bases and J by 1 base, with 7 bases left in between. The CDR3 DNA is TGTGCCAGCAGTGGGGACGGCACAGATACGCAGTATTTT. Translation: CASSGDGTDTQYF.

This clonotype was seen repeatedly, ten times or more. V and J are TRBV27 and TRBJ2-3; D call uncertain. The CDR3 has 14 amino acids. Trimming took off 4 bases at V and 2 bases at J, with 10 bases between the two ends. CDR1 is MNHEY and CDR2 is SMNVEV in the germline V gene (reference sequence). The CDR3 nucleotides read TGTGCCAGCAGTTCCTCCGTTTTCACAGATACGCAGTATTTT. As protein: CASSSSVFTDTQYF.

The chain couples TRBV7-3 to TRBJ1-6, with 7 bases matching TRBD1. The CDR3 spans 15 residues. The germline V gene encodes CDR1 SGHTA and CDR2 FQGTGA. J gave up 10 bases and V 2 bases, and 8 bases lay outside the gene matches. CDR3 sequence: CASSLSGTENSPLHF. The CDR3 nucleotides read TGTGCCAGCAGCTTATCAGGGACAGAAAACTCACCCCTCCACTTT.

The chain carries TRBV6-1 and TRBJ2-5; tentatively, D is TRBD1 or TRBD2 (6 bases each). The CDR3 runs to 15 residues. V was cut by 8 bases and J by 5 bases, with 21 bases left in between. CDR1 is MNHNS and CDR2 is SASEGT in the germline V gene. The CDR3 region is CASQAGTGGDETQYF. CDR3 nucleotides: TGTGCCAGCCAAGCAGGGACCGGGGGCGACGAGACCCAGTACTTC.

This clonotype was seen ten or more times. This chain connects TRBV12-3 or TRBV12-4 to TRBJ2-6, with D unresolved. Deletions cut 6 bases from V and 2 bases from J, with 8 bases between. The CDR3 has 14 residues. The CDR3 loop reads CASSFSPGANVLTF. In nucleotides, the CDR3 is TGTGCCAGCAGCTTTTCCCCTGGGGCCAACGTCCTGACTTTC.

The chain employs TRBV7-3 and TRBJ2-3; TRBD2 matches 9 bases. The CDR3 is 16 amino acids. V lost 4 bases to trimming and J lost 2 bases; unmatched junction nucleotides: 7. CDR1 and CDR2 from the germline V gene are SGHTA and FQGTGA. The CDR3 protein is CASSYSGGHTTDTQYF. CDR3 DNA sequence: TGTGCCAGCAGCTACAGCGGGGGGCACACCACAGATACGCAGTATTTT.

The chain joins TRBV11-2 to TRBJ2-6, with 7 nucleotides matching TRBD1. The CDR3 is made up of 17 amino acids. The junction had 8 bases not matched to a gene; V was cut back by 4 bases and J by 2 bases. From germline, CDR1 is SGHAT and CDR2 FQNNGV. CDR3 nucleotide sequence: TGTGCCAGCAGCTCTCTCCGGGACAGCGCTGGGGCCAACGTCCTGACTTTC. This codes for CASSSLRDSAGANVLTF.

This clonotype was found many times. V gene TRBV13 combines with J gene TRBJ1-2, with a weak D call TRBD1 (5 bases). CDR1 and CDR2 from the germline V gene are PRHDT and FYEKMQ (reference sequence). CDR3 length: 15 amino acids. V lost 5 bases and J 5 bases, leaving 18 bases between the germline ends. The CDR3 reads CASSPRDPRSYGYTF. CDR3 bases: TGTGCCAGCAGCCCCCGGGACCCACGGAGTTATGGCTACACCTTC.

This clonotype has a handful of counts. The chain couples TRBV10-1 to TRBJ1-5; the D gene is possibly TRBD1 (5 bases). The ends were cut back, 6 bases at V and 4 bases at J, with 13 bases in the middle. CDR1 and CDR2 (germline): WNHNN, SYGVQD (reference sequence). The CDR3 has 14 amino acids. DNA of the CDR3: TGCGCCAGCAGCCAGACAGAAGATAATCAGCCCCAGCATTTT. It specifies CASSQTEDNQPQHF.

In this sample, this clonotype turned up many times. CDR3 protein: CASSVGAGASTDTQYF. In DNA form, the CDR3 reads TGTGCCAGCAGCGTAGGTGCTGGGGCTAGCACAGATACGCAGTATTTT. V is TRBV9 and J is TRBJ2-3; a weak D match, TRBD1 (5 bases). The CDR3 is made up of 16 amino acids. The V gene lost 0 bases and the J gene lost 0 bases, with 11 bases spanning the gap. Looked up from germline, CDR1 is SGDLS and CDR2 is YYNGEE.